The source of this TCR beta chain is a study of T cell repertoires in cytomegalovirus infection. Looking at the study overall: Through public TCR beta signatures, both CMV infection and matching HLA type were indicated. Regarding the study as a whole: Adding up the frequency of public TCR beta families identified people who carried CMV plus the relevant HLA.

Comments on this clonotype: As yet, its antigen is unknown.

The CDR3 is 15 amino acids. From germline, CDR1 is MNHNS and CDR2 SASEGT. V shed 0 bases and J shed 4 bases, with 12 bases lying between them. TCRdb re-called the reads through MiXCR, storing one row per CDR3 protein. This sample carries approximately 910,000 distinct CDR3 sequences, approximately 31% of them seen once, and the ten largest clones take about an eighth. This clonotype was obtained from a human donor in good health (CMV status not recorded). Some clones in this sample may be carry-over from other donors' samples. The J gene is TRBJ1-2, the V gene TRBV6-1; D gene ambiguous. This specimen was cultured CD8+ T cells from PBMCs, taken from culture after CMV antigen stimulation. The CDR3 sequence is CASSEALSKTYGYTF. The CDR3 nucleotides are TGTGCCAGCAGTGAAGCGTTATCCAAAACCTATGGCTACACCTTC.